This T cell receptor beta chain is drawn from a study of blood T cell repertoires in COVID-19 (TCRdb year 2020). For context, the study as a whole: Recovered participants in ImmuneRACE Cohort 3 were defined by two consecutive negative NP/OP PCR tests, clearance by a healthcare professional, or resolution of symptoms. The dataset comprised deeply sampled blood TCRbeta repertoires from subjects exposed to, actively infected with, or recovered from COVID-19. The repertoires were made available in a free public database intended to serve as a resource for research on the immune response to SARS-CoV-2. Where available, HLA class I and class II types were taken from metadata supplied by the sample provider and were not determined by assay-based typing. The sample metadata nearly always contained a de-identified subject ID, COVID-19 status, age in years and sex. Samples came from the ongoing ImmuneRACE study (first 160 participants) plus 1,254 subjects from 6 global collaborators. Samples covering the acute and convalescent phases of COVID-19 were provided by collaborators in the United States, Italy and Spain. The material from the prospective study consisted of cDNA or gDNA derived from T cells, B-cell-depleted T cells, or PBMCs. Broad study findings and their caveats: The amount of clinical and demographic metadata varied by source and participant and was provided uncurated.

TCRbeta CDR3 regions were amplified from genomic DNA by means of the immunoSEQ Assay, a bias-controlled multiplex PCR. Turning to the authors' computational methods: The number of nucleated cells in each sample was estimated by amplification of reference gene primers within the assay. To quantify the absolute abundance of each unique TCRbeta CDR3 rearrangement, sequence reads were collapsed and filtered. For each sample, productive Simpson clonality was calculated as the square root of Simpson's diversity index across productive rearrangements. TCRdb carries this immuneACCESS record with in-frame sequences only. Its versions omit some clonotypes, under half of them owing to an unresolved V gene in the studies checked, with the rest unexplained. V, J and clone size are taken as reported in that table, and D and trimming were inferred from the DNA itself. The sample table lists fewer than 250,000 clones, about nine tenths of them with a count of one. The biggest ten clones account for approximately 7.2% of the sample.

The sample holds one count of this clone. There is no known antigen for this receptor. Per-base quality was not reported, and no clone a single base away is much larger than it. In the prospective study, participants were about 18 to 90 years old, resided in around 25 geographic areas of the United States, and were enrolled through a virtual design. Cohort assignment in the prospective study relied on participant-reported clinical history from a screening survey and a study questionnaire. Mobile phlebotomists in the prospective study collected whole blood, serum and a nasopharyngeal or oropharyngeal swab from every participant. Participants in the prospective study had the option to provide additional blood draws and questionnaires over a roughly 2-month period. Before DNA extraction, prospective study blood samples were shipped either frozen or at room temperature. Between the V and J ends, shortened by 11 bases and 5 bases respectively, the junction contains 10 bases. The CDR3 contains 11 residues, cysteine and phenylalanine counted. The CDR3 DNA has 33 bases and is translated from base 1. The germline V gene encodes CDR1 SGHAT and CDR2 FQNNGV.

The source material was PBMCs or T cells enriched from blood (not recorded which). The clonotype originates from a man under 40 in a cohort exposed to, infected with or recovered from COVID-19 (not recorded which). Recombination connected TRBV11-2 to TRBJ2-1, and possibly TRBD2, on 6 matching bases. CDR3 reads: CASRGDNEQFF. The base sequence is TGTGCCTCGCGGGGAGACAATGAGCAGTTCTTC. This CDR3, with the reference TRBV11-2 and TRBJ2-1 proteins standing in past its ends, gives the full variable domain EAGVAQSPRYKIIEKRQSVAFWCNPISGHATLYWYQQILGQGPKLLIQFQNNGVVDDSQLPKDRFSAERLKGVDSTLKIQPAKLEDSAVYLCASRGDNEQFFGPGTRLTVL.